What follows are 27 T cell receptor beta chains derived from one specimen sequenced in a study of blood T cell repertoires in COVID-19. Only in-frame clones appear in the TCRdb table, and some are missing; sequencing was by immunoSEQ multiplex PCR. Of fewer than 250,000 clones in the sample, around 83% were seen once. Sequencing was carried out using peripheral blood. These receptor sequences come from a man aged 35 to 55 with acute or convalescent COVID-19.

This clone turned up a few times. The genes are TRBV9 and TRBJ1-3; 8 bases match TRBD1. The CDR3 totals 15 residues. From germline, CDR1 is SGDLS and CDR2 YYNGEE. The junction had 3 bases not matched to a gene; V was cut back by 0 bases and J by 4 bases. In nucleotides, the CDR3 is TGTGCCAGCAGCGTAGAGACAGGGGCGGGAAACACCATATATTTT. Protein: CASSVETGAGNTIYF.

The chain links TRBV7-8 to TRBJ1-5; possible D gene TRBD1, 5 bases. In germline, CDR1 is SGHVS, CDR2 FQNEAQ. With 2 bases removed from V and 5 bases from J, the gap between germline ends came to 13 bases. CDR3 size: 15 residues. The DNA for the CDR3 is TGTGCCAGCAGCTTATCTCAGGGTTCCTATCAGCCCCAGCATTTT. Translation: CASSLSQGSYQPQHF.

V and J are TRBV2 and TRBJ1-1, with 7 bases aligning to TRBD1. Germline CDR1 and CDR2: SNHLY and FYNNEI. CDR3 length: 13 amino acids. Unmatched junction bases numbered 4, after V lost 8 bases and J lost 1 base. DNA of the CDR3: TGTGCCAGCGCCGGGACAGCGAACACTGAAGCTTTCTTT. Amino acids: CASAGTANTEAFF.

This clone was counted only a few times. V usage is TRBV28 and J usage is TRBJ1-2; TRBD1 matches at 7 bases. The V gene's germline CDR1 is MDHEN and CDR2 SYDVKM. The ends lost 4 bases at V and 3 bases at J; junction bases unmatched: 5. There are 14 residues in the CDR3. CDR3 sequence (DNA): TGTGCCAGCAGTTCGCGGACAGGCTACTATGGCTACACCTTC. This sequence encodes CASSSRTGYYGYTF.

The chain couples TRBV27 to TRBJ2-3; tentative D call: TRBD1 (6 bases). Germline V gives CDR1 MNHEY, CDR2 SMNVEV (reference sequence). The CDR3 is 15 residues long. V was clipped by 1 base and J by 6 bases, with 14 bases between them. CDR3 DNA sequence: TGTGCCAGCAGTTTATACAGGGCTGGATCGGATACGCAGTATTTT. Its translation is CASSLYRAGSDTQYF.

V and J are TRBV5-6 and TRBJ1-2; D may be TRBD1 (5 bases). This CDR3 has 15 residues. V was cut by 1 base and J by 5 bases, with 15 bases left in between. The germline V gene encodes CDR1 SGHDT and CDR2 YYEEEE. The CDR3 loop reads CASSLFGGRTYGYTF. CDR3 sequence (DNA): TGTGCCAGCAGCTTGTTCGGCGGACGGACATATGGCTACACCTTC.

This clone showed up just once. V and J are TRBV9 and TRBJ2-3, with a possible D match to TRBD2 (6 bases). The CDR3 is 16 amino acids. Germline lookup yields CDR1 SGDLS and CDR2 YYNGEE. The V and J ends lost 0 bases and 1 base respectively, with 12 bases between them. The CDR3 sequence: CASSVEDGGGTDTQYF. CDR3 in DNA: TGTGCCAGCAGCGTAGAAGACGGCGGGGGCACAGATACGCAGTATTTT.

The rearrangement joins TRBV28 to TRBJ2-7, with 10 bases lining up with TRBD2. This CDR3 comprises 13 residues. V lost 5 bases, J lost 7 bases, and 5 bases stayed unmatched. Germline V gene lookup returns CDR1 MDHEN and CDR2 SYDVKM. The CDR3 region has the DNA TGTGCCAGCAGTATCGGACTAGCGGTTGAGCAGTACTTC. It yields the protein CASSIGLAVEQYF.

This clone was observed a single time. The chain employs TRBV19 and TRBJ1-1; D possibly corresponds to TRBD1 (6 bases). Trimming took 3 bases from V and 3 from J, leaving 14 bases between them. The germline gives CDR1 LNHDA, CDR2 SQIVND (reference sequence). This CDR3 spans 15 amino acids. CDR3 DNA: TGTGCCAGTAGTATGGGGGCCCTGGGGGACACTGAAGCTTTCTTT. Translation gives CASSMGALGDTEAFF. Full variable domain (rest looked up from reference TRBV19 and TRBJ1-1): DGGITQSPKYLFRKEGQNVTLSCEQNLNHDAMYWYRQDPGQGLRLIYYSQIVNDFQKGDIAEGYSVSREKKESFPLTVTSAQKNPTAFYLCASSMGALGDTEAFFGQGTRLTVV.

This rearrangement joins TRBV6-5 to TRBJ2-6, with TRBD1 matching 7 bases. Trimming took 2 bases from V and 4 from J; bases not matched to a gene: 2. CDR3 size: 15 residues. Germline-derived CDR1 and CDR2 are MNHEY and SVGAGI. The CDR3 spells CASSYEGAGANVLTF. CDR3 DNA: TGTGCCAGCAGTTACGAGGGGGCCGGGGCCAACGTCCTGACTTTC.

This rearrangement joins TRBV20-1 to TRBJ1-1, with 7 bases fitting TRBD1. The CDR3 totals 16 residues. J gave up 0 bases and V 3 bases, and 10 bases lay outside the gene matches. CDR1 is DFQATT, CDR2 SNEGSKA, per germline (reference sequence). CDR3 DNA sequence: TGCAGTGCTAGTCATGGACAGGCGGGGATGAACACTGAAGCTTTCTTT. Amino acids: CSASHGQAGMNTEAFF.

This clone was recorded many times. This sequence joins TRBV2 and TRBJ1-5, with D uncertain. The ends were cut back, 7 bases at V and 3 bases at J, with 13 bases in the middle. Germline CDR1 and CDR2: SNHLY and FYNNEI. This CDR3 contains 14 residues. CDR3 region: CASMTGQTNQPQHF. The CDR3, as DNA: TGTGCCAGCATGACGGGTCAGACCAATCAGCCCCAGCATTTT.

The chain is built from TRBV4-2 and TRBJ1-6; possible D gene TRBD1, 6 bases. CDR1 is LGHNA and CDR2 is YNFKEQ in the germline V gene. V lost 8 bases and J lost 7, with 18 bases in between. The length of the CDR3 is 15 residues. CDR3 nucleotides: TGTGCCAGCGGGCTCCGGACAGACACCAATTCACCCCTCCACTTT. Translating it yields CASGLRTDTNSPLHF.

The chain uses TRBV6-5 and TRBJ1-1; weak D call: TRBD1 (5 bases). This CDR3 region has 15 residues. CDR1 is MNHEY and CDR2 is SVGAGI in the germline V gene. V shed 0 bases and J shed 5 bases, with 13 bases lying between them. CDR3 nucleotide sequence: TGTGCCAGCAGTTACTCAGTGGAGGGGAGGACTGAAGCTTTCTTT. Translating gives CASSYSVEGRTEAFF.

In nucleotides, the CDR3 is TGTGCCAGCAGCTCCGCGCGGTACACCGGGGAGCTGTTTTTT. Translation gives CASSSARYTGELFF. The rearrangement links TRBV7-3 to TRBJ2-2, with no clear D. Trimming left V 4 bases short and J 3 bases short, with 9 bases between. The germline CDR1 and CDR2 sequences are SGHTA and FQGTGA. CDR3 length equals 14 residues.

This clone is a singleton in its sample. The chain couples TRBV3-1 (or the pseudogene TRBV3-2) to TRBJ2-1; 10 nucleotides line up with TRBD2. There are 16 residues in the CDR3. Germline lookup yields CDR1 LGHDT and CDR2 YNNKEL (reference sequence). The V and J ends lost 4 bases and 3 bases, in that order; junction bases with no gene match: 6. The CDR3 region is CASSPPSGGRYNEQFF. As DNA, the CDR3 is TGTGCCAGCAGCCCTCCTAGCGGGGGCCGCTACAATGAGCAGTTCTTC.

The J gene is TRBJ1-1, the V gene TRBV29-1; D ambiguous. Germline values: CDR1 SQVTM, CDR2 ANQGSEA. The V and J ends lost 2 bases and 6 bases respectively, with 7 bases between them. The CDR3 has 11 amino acids. The CDR3 loop reads CSVELASEAFF. The CDR3 coding sequence is TGCAGCGTTGAATTAGCTTCTGAAGCTTTCTTT.

The rearrangement links TRBV18 to TRBJ2-7; TRBD2 agrees at 7 bases. The CDR3 runs 14 residues. The V segment lost 4 bases and the J segment 1 base; nucleotides outside the gene matches: 4. Germline loops: CDR1 KGHSH, CDR2 LQKENI. The CDR3 DNA follows: TGTGCCAGCTCACTTGGGGGGGTATCCTACGAGCAGTACTTC. Translated, it gives CASSLGGVSYEQYF.

This clone showed up just once. This CDR3 reads CASSIADGAVWTEAFF. The CDR3 DNA is TGTGCCAGTAGTATAGCGGATGGGGCGGTGTGGACTGAAGCTTTCTTT. The V and J genes are TRBV19 and TRBJ1-1, with D tentatively TRBD1 (5 bases). Trimming cost V 1 base and J 5 bases, with 17 bases left between them. This CDR3 has 16 residues. The germline gives CDR1 LNHDA, CDR2 SQIVND (reference sequence).

V usage is TRBV7-3 and J usage is TRBJ1-2; weak D call: TRBD1 (6 bases). CDR1 is SGHTA, CDR2 FQGTGA, per germline. Trimming left V 1 base short and J 5 bases short, with 14 bases between. CDR3 length: 15 amino acids. CDR3 sequence: CASSLRAGEGYGYTF. DNA of the CDR3: TGTGCCAGCAGCTTAAGAGCAGGGGAGGGTTATGGCTACACCTTC. Together with reference TRBV7-3 and TRBJ1-2, the CDR3 gives the full variable domain: GAGVSQTPSNKVTEKGKYVELRCDPISGHTALYWYRQSLGQGPEFLIYFQGTGAADDSGLPNDRFFAVRPEGSVSTLKIQRTERGDSAVYLCASSLRAGEGYGYTFGSGTRLTVV.

The genes are TRBV7-9 and TRBJ1-1; no firm D call. There are 13 residues in the CDR3. V was cut by 6 bases and J by 7 bases, with 15 bases left in between. Germline values: CDR1 SEHNR, CDR2 FQNEAQ (reference sequence). As DNA, the CDR3 is TGTGCCAGCAGTTCTAGGGAGGGCGGTGAAGCTTTCTTT. Encoded protein: CASSSREGGEAFF.

This chain links TRBV29-1 with TRBJ2-1; D remains ambiguous. The length of the CDR3 is 13 residues. V was shortened by 2 bases and J by 4 bases, with 9 bases between the two germline ends. Germline CDR1 SQVTM, CDR2 ANQGSEA. CDR3 amino acids: CSVEQFQYNEQFF. CDR3 DNA sequence: TGCAGCGTTGAACAGTTCCAGTACAATGAGCAGTTCTTC.

This clone came up once. V is TRBV5-4 and J is TRBJ2-5, with D tentatively TRBD2 (6 bases). V shed 6 bases and J shed 2 bases, with 14 bases lying between them. The CDR3 has 14 residues. The germline V gene has CDR1 SGHNT and CDR2 YYREEE (reference sequence). In nucleotides, the CDR3 is TGTGCCAGCACCAGAGGAGGGGTACAAGAGACCCAGTACTTC. This sequence encodes CASTRGGVQETQYF.

This clone was recorded once. V gene TRBV7-2 combines with J gene TRBJ2-3, with D perhaps matching TRBD2 (5 bases). Germline CDR1 reads SGHTA; CDR2 reads FQGNSA. CDR3 length: 15 residues. V lost 5 bases to trimming and J lost 7 bases, with 19 bases between them. CDR3 bases: TGTGCCAGCAGCCCAGCCCTACGGCGCGGGCATACGCAGTATTTT. It codes for CASSPALRRGHTQYF.

This chain links TRBV3-1 (or the pseudogene TRBV3-2) with TRBJ1-6; 11 bases match TRBD1. Germline V CDR1 and CDR2: LGHDT, YNNKEL (reference sequence). V shed 3 bases, J shed 10 bases, and the junction held 2 bases outside the gene matches. The CDR3 totals 14 residues. CDR3 sequence: CASSQGQGGSPLHF. The CDR3 coding sequence is TGTGCCAGCAGCCAGGGACAGGGGGGCTCACCCCTCCACTTT.

The rearrangement joins TRBV19 to TRBJ1-1, with TRBD1 identical over 9 bases. The germline gives CDR1 LNHDA, CDR2 SQIVND (reference sequence). V gave up 4 bases and J gave up 8 bases; unmatched junction bases: 11. CDR3 length equals 15 residues. For the CDR3, the DNA is TGTGCCAGTAGTACATACTCAACAGGGGGCGAGGAAGCTTTCTTT. It translates to CASSTYSTGGEEAFF.

The chain joins TRBV5-6 to TRBJ1-2; 7 bases match TRBD1. The CDR3 contains 16 residues. Germline V gene lookup returns CDR1 SGHDT and CDR2 YYEEEE. The ends lost 2 bases at V and 6 bases at J; junction bases unmatched: 13. The CDR3 spells CASSFSFEGQANGYTF. Written as DNA, the CDR3 is TGTGCCAGCAGCTTTTCTTTTGAAGGACAGGCCAATGGCTACACCTTC.